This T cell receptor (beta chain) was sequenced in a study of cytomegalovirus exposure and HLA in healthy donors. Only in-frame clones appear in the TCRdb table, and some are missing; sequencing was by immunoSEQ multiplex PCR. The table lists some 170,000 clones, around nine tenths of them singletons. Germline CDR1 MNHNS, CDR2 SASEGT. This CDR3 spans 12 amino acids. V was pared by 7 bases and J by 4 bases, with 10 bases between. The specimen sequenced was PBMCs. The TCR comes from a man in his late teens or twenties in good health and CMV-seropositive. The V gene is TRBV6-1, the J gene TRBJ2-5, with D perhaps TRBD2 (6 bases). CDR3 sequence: CASKRVGETQYF. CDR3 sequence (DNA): TGTGCCAGCAAGCGGGTGGGAGAGACCCAGTACTTC.